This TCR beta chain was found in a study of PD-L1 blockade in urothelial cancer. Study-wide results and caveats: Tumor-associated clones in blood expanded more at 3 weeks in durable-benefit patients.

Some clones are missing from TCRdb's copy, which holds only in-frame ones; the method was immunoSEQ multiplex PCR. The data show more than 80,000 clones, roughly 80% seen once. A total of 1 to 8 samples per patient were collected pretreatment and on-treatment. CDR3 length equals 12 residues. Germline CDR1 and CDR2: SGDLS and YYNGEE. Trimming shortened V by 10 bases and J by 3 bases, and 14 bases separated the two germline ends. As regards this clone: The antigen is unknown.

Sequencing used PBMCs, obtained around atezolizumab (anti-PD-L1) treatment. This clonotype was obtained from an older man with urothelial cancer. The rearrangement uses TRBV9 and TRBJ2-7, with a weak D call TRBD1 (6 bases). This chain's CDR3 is CARWDTRYEQYF. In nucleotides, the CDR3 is TGTGCCCGCTGGGACACACGCTACGAGCAGTACTTC. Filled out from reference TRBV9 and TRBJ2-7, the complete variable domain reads DSGVTQTPKHLITATGQRVTLRCSPRSGDLSVYWYQQSLDQGLQFLIQYYNGEERAKGNILERFSAQQFPDLHSELNLSSLELGDSALYFCARWDTRYEQYFGPGTRLTVT.